The clone carrying this T cell receptor beta chain was detected many times. V lost 1 base, J lost 2 bases, and 14 bases stayed unmatched. The CDR3 consists of 18 residues. Germline loops: CDR1 DFQATT, CDR2 SNEGSKA (reference sequence). The data originate from a study of T-cell reconstitution after alpha-beta-depleted transplantation in children. The authors prepared the TCRbeta library with unique molecular identifiers. TCRdb re-called the PCR reads with MiXCR, one entry per CDR3 protein. The sample yields hundreds of thousands of distinct CDR3 sequences, approximately 14% seen once. The chain recombines TRBV20-1 with TRBJ2-3, with TRBD1 matching over 8 bases. The sample in question was PBMCs, obtained before TCRalphabeta/CD19-depleted stem cell transplant. This clonotype was obtained from a girl aged 2 to 10 with congenital amegakaryocytic thrombocytopenia, due to receive a stem cell transplant. DNA for the CDR3: TGCAGTGCTAGAGCCTTTTCTACCGGGACAGGTGACACAGATACGCAGTATTTT. Its translation is CSARAFSTGTGDTDTQYF.